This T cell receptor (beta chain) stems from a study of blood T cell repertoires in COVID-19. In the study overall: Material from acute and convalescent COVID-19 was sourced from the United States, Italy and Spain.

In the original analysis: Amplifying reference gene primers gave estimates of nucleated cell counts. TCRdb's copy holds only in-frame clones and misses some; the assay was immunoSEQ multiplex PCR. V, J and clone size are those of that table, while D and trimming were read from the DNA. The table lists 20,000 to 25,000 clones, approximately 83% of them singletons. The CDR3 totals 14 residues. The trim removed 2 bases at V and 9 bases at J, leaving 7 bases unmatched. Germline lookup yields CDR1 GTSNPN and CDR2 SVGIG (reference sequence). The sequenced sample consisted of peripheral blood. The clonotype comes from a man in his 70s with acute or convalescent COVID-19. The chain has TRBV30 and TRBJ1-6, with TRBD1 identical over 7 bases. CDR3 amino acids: CAWSSDRVGSPLHF. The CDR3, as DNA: TGTGCCTGGAGTTCTGACAGGGTTGGTTCACCCCTCCACTTT.